This passage covers 17 T cell receptor beta chains from one sample sequenced in a study of blood T cell repertoires in COVID-19. Clones were read by immunoSEQ multiplex PCR, and TCRdb kept only the in-frame ones, dropping some. This sample carries 35,000 to 45,000 clones, under 90% of them seen once, and the ten largest clones take approximately 0.37%. The sample was peripheral blood. The receptors come from a human donor in a cohort sampled during active COVID-19.

The table lists this clone with a count of one. V gene TRBV15 combines with J gene TRBJ1-1; a possible D gene is TRBD1 (6 bases). V lost 0 bases and J 3 bases, leaving 17 bases between the germline ends. This CDR3 has 17 amino acids. Looked up from germline, CDR1 is LNHNV and CDR2 is YYDKDF (reference sequence). For the CDR3, the DNA is TGTGCCACCAGCAGAGATTCGTTCGGACAGCCGGACACTGAAGCTTTCTTT. Amino acids: CATSRDSFGQPDTEAFF.

The rearrangement uses TRBV11-2 and TRBJ1-2; 8 bases agree with TRBD1. The CDR3 consists of 15 residues. V shed 4 bases and J 8 bases; nucleotides not matched to a gene: 12. The germline CDR1 and CDR2 sequences are SGHAT and FQNNGV. The CDR3 coding sequence is TGTGCCAGCAGCTCCCCCCGAAACAGGGGGGAAGGCTACACCTTC. It translates to CASSSPRNRGEGYTF.

The chain links TRBV13 to TRBJ1-1, with D possibly matching TRBD1 (5 bases). V lost 0 bases, J lost 1 base, and 9 bases lay in between. CDR1 PRHDT and CDR2 FYEKMQ come from the germline V gene (reference sequence). CDR3 length: 15 residues. Here the CDR3 reads CASSLGGQGNTEAFF. The CDR3 bases are TGTGCCAGCAGCTTAGGTGGCCAGGGGAACACTGAAGCTTTCTTT.

The chain recombines TRBV6-1 with TRBJ2-1, with D possibly being TRBD1 (6 bases). The CDR3 consists of 17 residues. Deletions cut 1 base from V and 6 bases from J, with 19 bases between. In germline, CDR1 is MNHNS, CDR2 SASEGT. The CDR3 bases are TGTGCCAGCAGTGAAGGGGCAGGGGCCCTCCCCGGCAATGAGCAGTTCTTC. Translated: CASSEGAGALPGNEQFF.

This chain uses TRBV6-1 with TRBJ2-1; tentative D call: TRBD1 (5 bases). V lost 1 base and J 0 bases, leaving 10 bases between the germline ends. The CDR3 is 16 amino acids. Germline CDR1 is MNHNS and CDR2 is SASEGT. CDR3 nucleotides: TGTGCCAGCAGTGAAGGCCAGGGAAGCTCCTACAATGAGCAGTTCTTC. It translates to CASSEGQGSSYNEQFF.

The chain combines TRBV4-3 with TRBJ2-7; tentative D call: TRBD2 (6 bases). Deletions cut 1 base from V and 4 bases from J, with 14 bases between. CDR3 length equals 15 residues. Germline V gene lookup returns CDR1 LGHNA and CDR2 YSLEER. The CDR3 sequence is CASSQGQGGEYEQYF. The CDR3 DNA sequence: TGCGCCAGCAGCCAAGGCCAGGGAGGAGAATACGAGCAGTACTTC.

The chain uses TRBV25-1 and TRBJ2-7, with a tentative D call TRBD1 (6 bases). V lost 7 bases and J 2 bases, leaving 15 bases between the germline ends. Germline V CDR1 and CDR2: MGHDK, SYGVNS. The CDR3 covers 14 residues. The CDR3 sequence is CASTKTGATYEQYF. CDR3 coding DNA: TGTGCCAGCACAAAGACAGGAGCCACCTACGAGCAGTACTTC.

V gene TRBV27 combines with J gene TRBJ1-1, with 8 nucleotides matching TRBD1. Looked up from germline, CDR1 is MNHEY and CDR2 is SMNVEV (reference sequence). The CDR3 has 13 residues. With 3 bases clipped from V and 10 bases from J, the junction kept 7 bases outside the gene matches. The CDR3 DNA sequence: TGTGCCAGCAGTTTCGACAGGGGTTGGTTAGCTTTCTTT. Amino acids: CASSFDRGWLAFF.

The V gene is TRBV5-5, the J gene TRBJ1-6; the match to TRBD1 covers 7 bases. CDR1 is SGHKS and CDR2 is YYEKEE in the germline V gene (reference sequence). The CDR3 covers 16 residues. Unmatched junction bases numbered 3, after V lost 1 base and J lost 2 bases. The CDR3 DNA reads TGTGCCAGCAGCTTGACAGGGGCTCCCTATAATTCACCCCTCCACTTT. Translating it yields CASSLTGAPYNSPLHF.

The chain links TRBV5-6 to TRBJ1-2; D gene ambiguous. The germline V and J ends were trimmed by 6 bases and 0 bases, with 18 bases remaining between them. The germline V gene has CDR1 SGHDT and CDR2 YYEEEE. This CDR3 is built from 16 residues. The CDR3 reads CASMKMFKGANYGYTF. As DNA, the CDR3 is TGTGCCAGCATGAAAATGTTTAAGGGAGCTAACTATGGCTACACCTTC.

The chain employs TRBV9 and TRBJ1-6; D ambiguous. The germline gives CDR1 SGDLS, CDR2 YYNGEE. CDR3 length equals 14 residues. V was shortened by 4 bases and J by 0 bases, with 5 bases between the two germline ends. Here the CDR3 reads CASSPLSYNSPLHF. Written as DNA, the CDR3 is TGTGCCAGCAGCCCCCTCTCCTATAATTCACCCCTCCACTTT.

The chain has TRBV2 and TRBJ1-1; 9 positions agree with TRBD1. V was pared by 5 bases and J by 3 bases, with 4 bases of the junction left unmatched. The germline V gene encodes CDR1 SNHLY and CDR2 FYNNEI. CDR3 size: 14 residues. The CDR3 sequence: CASSYRGPDTEAFF. In nucleotides, the CDR3 is TGTGCCAGCAGTTACAGGGGGCCGGACACTGAAGCTTTCTTT. The full variable domain, with the rest looked up from reference TRBV2 and TRBJ1-1, is EPEVTQTPSHQVTQMGQEVILRCVPISNHLYFYWYRQILGQKVEFLVSFYNNEISEKSEIFDDQFSVERPDGSNFTLKIRSTKLEDSAMYFCASSYRGPDTEAFFGQGTRLTVV.

The chain combines TRBV5-6 with TRBJ1-6; D is possibly TRBD1 (6 bases). The ends were cut back, 2 bases at V and 7 bases at J, with 13 bases in the middle. Per the germline V gene, CDR1 is SGHDT and CDR2 is YYEEEE. The CDR3 is 15 amino acids. The CDR3 DNA reads TGTGCCAGCAGCTTAGTGGGAGGGGGAAATTCACCCCTCCACTTT. It encodes CASSLVGGGNSPLHF. The entire variable domain, with the rest obtained from reference TRBV5-6 and TRBJ1-6, is as follows: DAGVTQSPTHLIKTRGQQVTLRCSPKSGHDTVSWYQQALGQGPQFIFQYYEEEERQRGNFPDRFSGHQFPNYSSELNVNALLLGDSALYLCASSLVGGGNSPLHFGNGTRLTVT.

This clone was seen a single time. The chain uses TRBV15 and TRBJ1-1; 8 bases map to TRBD1. Germline lookup yields CDR1 LNHNV and CDR2 YYDKDF (reference sequence). The V and J ends lost 3 bases and 7 bases, in that order; junction bases with no gene match: 10. CDR3 size: 15 residues. The CDR3 loop is CATSSGTGRRIEAFF. CDR3 coding DNA: TGTGCCACCAGCAGCGGGACAGGTCGCAGAATTGAAGCTTTCTTT.

In its sample, this clone was seen a few times. This chain connects TRBV4-2 to TRBJ1-6; D uncertain. This CDR3 has 14 residues. Germline V gene sequence: CDR1 LGHNA, CDR2 YNFKEQ. Deletions cut 3 bases from V and 3 bases from J, with 6 bases between. CDR3 sequence reads: CASSQGDYNSPLHF. CDR3 DNA: TGTGCCAGCAGCCAGGGAGACTATAATTCACCCCTCCACTTT.

This chain connects TRBV2 to TRBJ1-5; D is possibly TRBD1 (5 bases). Germline V gene sequence: CDR1 SNHLY, CDR2 FYNNEI. The CDR3 is 15 amino acids. V was trimmed by 7 bases and J by 2 bases, leaving 15 bases between them. CDR3 in DNA: TGTGCCAGCAACCGAGACAGAGGCGGCAATCAGCCCCAGCATTTT. Residues: CASNRDRGGNQPQHF. The full variable domain, in which reference TRBV2 and TRBJ1-5 provide the parts outside the CDR3, is EPEVTQTPSHQVTQMGQEVILRCVPISNHLYFYWYRQILGQKVEFLVSFYNNEISEKSEIFDDQFSVERPDGSNFTLKIRSTKLEDSAMYFCASNRDRGGNQPQHFGDGTRLSIL.

This chain links TRBV27 with TRBJ2-7; 9 bases are a match to TRBD1. V shed 5 bases, J shed 3 bases, and the junction held 5 bases outside the gene matches. The V gene's germline CDR1 is MNHEY and CDR2 SMNVEV (reference sequence). This CDR3 has 14 residues. CDR3 in amino acids: CASSAGTGNYEQYF. In DNA form, the CDR3 reads TGTGCCAGCAGTGCCGGGACAGGGAACTACGAGCAGTACTTC.